These T cell receptor beta chains were read from a single sample in a study of CD8 T cells in Susac syndrome. TCRdb re-called the immunoSEQ multiplex PCR reads with MiXCR, one entry per CDR3 protein. This repertoire shows nearly 70,000 distinct CDR3 sequences, around 95% found once; its top ten account for roughly 0.22%. Source material: CD8+ T cells from PBMCs. The receptor set was obtained from a human donor in good health. The CDR3 runs from the conserved cysteine through the conserved F or W. A clone size is listed for some rows: how often the clone was seen (once, few, many), or a class if it is expanded.

V gene	J gene	clone size	CDR3 length	CDR3 protein
TRBV19	TRBJ2-5	-	13	CASSPSSQETQYF
TRBV4-3	TRBJ2-1	-	16	CASSQDRGGDNNEQFF
TRBV19	TRBJ1-1	-	12	CASRPGATEAFF
TRBV20-1	TRBJ1-5	-	15	CSARDLEEFNQPQHF
TRBV30	TRBJ2-3	-	14	CAWNPGQGTDTQYF
TRBV5-1	TRBJ2-1	-	13	CASSLFLYNEQFF
TRBV9	TRBJ2-4	-	13	CASSERTENIQYF
TRBV4-3	TRBJ2-1	-	18	CASSQVGVERGAYNEQFF
TRBV27	TRBJ1-6	-	17	CASSLEAVNRANSPLHF
TRBV29-1	TRBJ2-1	-	16	CSVEAPWSGGAGEQFF
TRBV19	TRBJ2-1	few	13	CASSTKSYNEQFF
TRBV5-6	TRBJ2-3	-	15	CASSLAPQITDTQYF
TRBV14	TRBJ1-2	-	14	CASRETGESYGYTF
TRBV7-9	TRBJ1-6	-	19	CASSLQDREGFSYNSPLHF
TRBV5-4	TRBJ2-2	-	16	CASSLRGATRTGELFF
TRBV3-1	TRBJ1-2	-	15	CASSFPGWDVDGYTF
TRBV25-1	TRBJ2-7	once	11	CASSEFYEQYF
TRBV28	TRBJ1-5	-	12	CASTPSAQPQHF
TRBV9	TRBJ2-1	-	16	CASSLGSGPEDNEQFF
TRBV6-1	TRBJ1-5	once	15	CASAWVDTGNQPQHF
TRBV5-6	TRBJ1-1	once	14	CASSLGLANTEAFF
TRBV13	TRBJ1-5	-	12	CASSLPNQPQHF
TRBV9	TRBJ1-2	-	11	CASSAGLGYTF
TRBV18	TRBJ1-1	-	13	CASSPYKNTEAFF
TRBV30	TRBJ2-7	-	14	CALTFGIGEYEQYF
TRBV9	TRBJ2-3	few	13	CASGSSGGHTQYF
TRBV29-1	TRBJ2-1	once	15	CSVGGTDNYDNEQFF
TRBV11-2	TRBJ1-1	-	14	CASSLDLRGNEAFF
TRBV3-1	TRBJ2-7	-	15	CASSHERGNIYEQYF
TRBV7-9	TRBJ1-5	-	14	CASSVEGGDQPQHF
TRBV7-3	TRBJ2-5	-	15	CASSEGGGGWETQYF
TRBV3-1	TRBJ2-5	-	13	CASSLRGKETQYF
TRBV9	TRBJ2-1	-	21	CASSVVEPGQGAMSSYNEQFF
TRBV7-9	TRBJ2-5	-	13	CASSPRVEETQYF
TRBV7-3	TRBJ1-6	-	16	CASSSGGTGLIVPLHF